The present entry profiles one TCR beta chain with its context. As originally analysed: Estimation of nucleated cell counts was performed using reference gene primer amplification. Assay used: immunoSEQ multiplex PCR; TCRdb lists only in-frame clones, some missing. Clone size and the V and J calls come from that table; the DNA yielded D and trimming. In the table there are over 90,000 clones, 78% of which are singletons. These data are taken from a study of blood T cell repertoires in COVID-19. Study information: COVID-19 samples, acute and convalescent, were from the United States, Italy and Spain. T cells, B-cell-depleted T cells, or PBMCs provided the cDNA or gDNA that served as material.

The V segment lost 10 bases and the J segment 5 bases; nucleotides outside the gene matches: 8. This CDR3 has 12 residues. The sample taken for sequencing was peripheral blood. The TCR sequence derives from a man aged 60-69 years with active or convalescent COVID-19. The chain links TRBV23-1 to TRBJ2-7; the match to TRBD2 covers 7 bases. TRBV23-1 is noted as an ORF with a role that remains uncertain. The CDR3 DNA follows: TGCGCCAAACATGGGAGGGCCAACGAGCAGTACTTC. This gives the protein CAKHGRANEQYF.